This T cell receptor beta chain was recovered during a study of blood T cell repertoires in COVID-19. Looking at the study overall: The study drew acute and convalescent COVID-19 samples from the United States, Italy and Spain. PBMCs, B-cell-depleted T cells, or T cells provided the cDNA or gDNA that made up the material.

How the authors handled the data: By means of reference gene primer amplification, nucleated cell counts were estimated. The method was immunoSEQ multiplex PCR; TCRdb's version includes in-frame clones alone and lacks a portion of them. V, J and clone size are those of that table, while D and trimming were read from the DNA. The data show 95,000 to 150,000 clones, over 75% seen once. V was shortened by 5 bases and J by 6 bases, with 14 bases between the two germline ends. Germline V CDR1 and CDR2: MNHEY, SMNVEV (reference sequence). The length of the CDR3 is 14 residues. The sequence was obtained from an elderly woman with acute or convalescent COVID-19. The source material was peripheral blood. The chain combines TRBV27 with TRBJ1-5, with D tentatively TRBD1 (5 bases). The DNA of the CDR3 is TGTGCCAGCAGTCCGCGGTGGGGCGGTCAGCCCCAGCATTTT. Residues: CASSPRWGGQPQHF.